The entry below gives a single T cell receptor beta chain sequence along with its context. It has no known antigen specificity. The input lacks base qualities; no much larger clone sits a single base away. V is trimmed back by 1 base and J by 5 bases, and the junction contains 6 bases that no gene match accounts for. According to the germline V gene, CDR1 reads LGHNA and CDR2 reads YSLEER. CDR3 length: 15 amino acids, cysteine to phenylalanine. Here the CDR3 DNA is all that survives: 45 bases in frame from base 1. The library came from the immunoSEQ multiplex PCR assay. A mixture of 60 forward primers for TCR Vbeta segments and 13 reverse primers for TCR Jbeta segments was used in the multiplex PCR. The CDR3 region of rearranged TCR beta genes was amplified from genomic DNA by a multiplex PCR assay. Amplified TCR beta libraries were sequenced as 87-base-pair reads on the Illumina HiSeq System. Under the source paper's analysis protocol: A later analysis counted about 80 million unique TCR beta chains across the 500 to 850 repertoires, and around 9.9 million of these chains were shared by at least two donors. To remove PCR and sequencing errors, raw reads were error-corrected and collapsed into unique sequences using a nearest-neighbor algorithm that merged closely related sequences. V, D and J gene segments were assigned by aligning CDR3 sequences to IMGT reference sequences. For a sequence to be retained, at least a six-nucleotide match to both a V gene segment and a J gene segment was required. Rearrangements were classified as productive when the CDR3 lacked stop codons and remained in frame with V and J, and all other rearrangements were classified as non-productive. CDR3 was defined according to IMGT convention as the region running from the second conserved V-encoded cysteine to the conserved J-encoded phenylalanine. The earlier analysis of 550 to 650 of the donors excluded any sequence lacking an unambiguous match to a single V gene segment. In an earlier analysis of around 590 of the donors, a V segment was called functional when productive rearrangements were above 56.7%, and segregating when the standard deviation between donors exceeded 5%. To diagnose cytomegalovirus status from the catalog of TCR beta chain sequences, a statistical classification framework was built. A later analysis assigned V and J genes by comparing TCR nucleotide sequences with IMGT/GENE-DB human TR gene sequences. A later analysis assigned CDR3 sequences and most-parsimonious VDJ recombination scenarios with the TCRdist pipeline. A later analysis defined each TCR beta chain by its CDR3 amino acid sequence plus V-gene family, and excluded reads lacking a unique V-gene family. In a later analysis, 550 to 650 highly shared, low-generation-probability nucleotide sequences were removed to address suspected cross-contamination and a sequencing artifact. In a later analysis, a clonal expansion index was calculated for each public chain from normalized within-repertoire ranks of inferred template counts. In a later analysis, generation probabilities were computed using a VDJ recombination model fitted to out-of-frame rearrangements, and the results were checked against IGoR. A later analysis scored TCR-TCR, TCR-HLA and TCR-CMV co-occurrence with hypergeometric tests, applying a repertoire-size bias correction to TCR pairs. False discovery rates were estimated in a later analysis by permuting HLA or CMV assignments 20 times. A later analysis grouped co-occurring TCRs with DBSCAN, adding TCRdist sequence similarity when clustering within HLA-allele-positive subsets. Co-occurrence clustering excluded repertoires with fewer than 30,000 or more than 120,000 public chains, plus five with anomalous nucleotide sharing. TCRdb obtained this table from immuneACCESS and retained in-frame rearrangements with V and J assigned. These tables miss some clones; where compared with another copy, unresolved V genes account for less than half of the shortfall, and the remainder is unexplained. Clone size and the V and J calls come from that table; the DNA yielded D and trimming. This sample is represented by about 160,000 clones; roughly 80% of them were singletons. The biggest ten clones account for more than 2.5% of the sample.

These data originate in a study of cytomegalovirus exposure and HLA in healthy donors (dated by TCRdb to 2016 to 2017). About the investigation overall: An earlier analysis of around 600 of the donors reported 250 to 350 Gb of sequence data and around 120 million unique TCR beta sequences from 150 million to 200 million T cells. Around 300 gigabases of sequencing data and approximately 84 million unique TCR sequences were included in an early release covering about 700 HLA-typed donors. Of the 300 to 450 genotyped donors, about 80% fell in the genetic ancestry cluster associated with self-reported Caucasian donors. The study was designed to test whether signatures of past pathogen exposure could be identified by cataloging public T cell receptors. The study profiled the T cell repertoires of some 610 subjects by immunosequencing and related them to cytomegalovirus serostatus. Along with the approximately 650-subject first cohort, a separate validation cohort of more than 90 different subjects was used. To predict cytomegalovirus infection status, the study brought together high-throughput TCR immunosequencing, statistical association of individual TCRs with disease status, and machine learning. A later analysis re-analyzed previously published TCR beta repertoires from 500 to 700 donors and added high-resolution HLA genotyping to study TCR occurrence patterns. Rather than using new phenotypic data, the later analysis identified candidate immune exposures from TCR beta sequences and from how often those sequences occurred across donors. In an earlier analysis of a few hundred of the donors, high-throughput TCR beta sequencing was used to judge whether each TCR beta V gene segment behaved as functional or pseudogenic. Donor age, sex, ethnicity and CMV serostatus were compiled together with the repertoire data. Genome-wide SNP genotypes for about 65% of the roughly 670 donors were used in a later genetic analysis, which treated that subset as a discovery cohort. Every discovery cohort repertoire had been produced on one sequencing platform. Class I and class II HLA loci were covered by the typing at four-digit resolution. The number of donors typed differed by locus, with 629-630 for A, B, C, DRB1 and DQB1, roughly 520 for DQA1, 606 for DPA1, and 450 to 480 for DPB1. Because of strong linkage in the cohort, roughly five DR-DQ haplotypes were treated as single units for association and clustering. Across some 400 genotyped donors of the cohort, an average of approximately 240,000 unique TCR beta nucleotide sequences per donor were sequenced, and 15% to 20% of those sequences were non-productive.

The cohort consisted of approximately 690 healthy bone marrow donors. At the time of sampling, all cohort members were nominally healthy, though unrecorded immune exposures were likely present. The donor was CMV seronegative and belonged to the group of 352 seronegative cohort members. A peripheral blood sample was collected from each donor, and TCR beta sequencing was performed on peripheral blood mononuclear cells. The Qiagen DNeasy Blood Extraction Kit was used to extract genomic DNA from the blood cell samples. The investigation overall reported the following: Linkage disequilibrium might explain the correlated functional status among segregating V segments, but an unknown experimental factor could not be ruled out. In a later analysis, most CMV-associated TCR beta chains were found to appear HLA-restricted, with HLA associations seemingly driven largely by CMV exposure. According to a later analysis, parvovirus B19, influenza, CMV and Epstein-Barr virus appeared linked to several top co-occurrence clusters. In the study, approximately 160 TCR beta chains were listed as associated with cytomegalovirus. A further reported finding was that TCR beta sequences accurately predicted the HLA-A and HLA-B alleles for most subjects in the first cohort. The earlier analysis of fewer than 750 of the donors excluded 15 to 20 rarely observed V segments, including chromosome 9 orphons, because counts were too low. The cohort was sequenced for TCR beta chains only, and without alpha or paired-chain data the features that could be detected were limited. Compared with equally common non-associated chains, HLA-associated TCR beta chains in a later analysis were more clonally expanded and had lower generation probabilities. The presence/absence analyses assumed that sequencing depth was roughly uniform across donors, and that assumption may not be true. According to a later genetic analysis, donors in an Asian-associated ancestry cluster had fewer N-insertions in productive TCRs than the approximately 610-donor mean. HLA typing was unavailable for some donors at each locus, so association tests used only the typed subset. For the cohort, immune exposure information was limited to CMV serostatus. According to the authors, the approach could potentially be generalized to other disease states and immunological phenotypes. An association between a missense DCLRE1C variant and V-gene and J-gene trimming of TCR beta chains was found in a later genetic analysis and replicated in an independent cohort. In an earlier analysis of more than 500 of the donors, most TCR beta V segments appeared in productive rearrangements about 87% or about 30% of the time, broadly matching IMGT annotations. Because the 87-base-pair reads could not distinguish some IMGT-functional V segments, including TRBV6-2 and TRBV6-3, those segments were excluded. In a later analysis, TCR association rates were found to vary across HLA loci, with the most associated TCRs seen for DRB1 alleles and the fewest for HLA-C alleles. In both the original and validation cohorts, the classifier was reported to diagnose cytomegalovirus status with high specificity and sensitivity. Assigning TCR associations to individual alleles was difficult when HLA alleles, especially DR and DQ, strongly co-occurred. Most TCR sequences were observed very rarely across donors, whereas some public TCRs were present in many individuals. In vitro tests confirmed that a few of the cytomegalovirus-associated TCR beta chains recognize cytomegalovirus antigens. A later analysis associated 16,951 TCR beta sequences with specific HLA alleles at a false discovery rate of 0.05. A group of highly shared sequence variants was considered likely to be a technical artifact of the sequencing pipeline.

The sequenced material came from PBMCs. Rearrangement joined TRBV4-3 to TRBJ2-5, with 8 bases matching TRBD2. The receptor was derived from a female donor in good health and CMV-seronegative. CDR3 region: CASSQGRGGAETQYF. The DNA sequence follows: TGCGCCAGCAGCCAAGGACGGGGGGGCGCGGAGACCCAGTACTTC.